One sample yielded the 27 T cell receptor beta chains listed below, sequenced in a study of blood T cell repertoires in COVID-19. The protocol was immunoSEQ multiplex PCR, while the TCRdb copy is restricted to in-frame clones and leaves out a portion. The sample records 200,000 to 300,000 clones, roughly 80% being singletons. Sequenced sample: peripheral blood. The receptors stem from a woman of 80 years or more with COVID-19, enrolled during active disease.

The CDR3 coding sequence is TGTGCCAGCGCCGGACAGAGAAACAATGAGCAGTTCTTC. This sequence encodes CASAGQRNNEQFF. This chain connects TRBV6-5 to TRBJ2-1, with D possibly being TRBD1 (6 bases). This CDR3 comprises 13 residues. Germline CDR1 is MNHEY and CDR2 is SVGAGI. V gave up 8 bases and J gave up 5 bases, with 13 bases separating them.

This clone has more than one count but fewer than ten. The chain employs TRBV19 and TRBJ1-2, with 7 bases fitting TRBD1. Per germline, CDR1 LNHDA and CDR2 SQIVND (reference sequence). The CDR3 covers 13 residues. The ends lost 2 bases at V and 10 bases at J; junction bases unmatched: 7. This CDR3 is CASSISRGFDYTF. CDR3 in DNA: TGTGCCAGTAGTATATCCAGGGGGTTTGACTACACCTTC.

The chain recombines TRBV7-2 with TRBJ1-2; perhaps TRBD1 as D (5 bases). Germline CDR1 and CDR2: SGHTA and FQGNSA. The CDR3 contains 14 residues. Between the trimmed V and J ends, which lost 1 base and 2 bases, there was a span of 8 bases. CDR3 sequence reads: CASSLGGGNYGYTF. The DNA of the CDR3 is TGTGCCAGCAGCTTAGGGGGGGGAAACTATGGCTACACCTTC.

V gene TRBV3-1 (or the pseudogene TRBV3-2) combines with J gene TRBJ1-3; no reliable D call. The length of the CDR3 is 15 residues. V was shortened by 5 bases and J by 0 bases, with 11 bases between the two germline ends. Per germline, CDR1 LGHDT and CDR2 YNNKEL (reference sequence). The CDR3 DNA follows: TGTGCCAGCAGCGCTGCGGGAGTCTCTGGAAACACCATATATTTT. It encodes CASSAAGVSGNTIYF.

V usage is TRBV6-6 and J usage is TRBJ2-1, with 9 bases that match TRBD2. CDR1 is MNHNY, CDR2 SVGAGI, per germline (reference sequence). The junction had 6 bases not matched to a gene; V was cut back by 4 bases and J by 5 bases. The CDR3 contains 15 residues. In DNA form, the CDR3 reads TGTGCCAGCAGTTTTAGCGGGAGTCTAAACAATGAGCAGTTCTTC. Its translation: CASSFSGSLNNEQFF.

The genes are TRBV30 and TRBJ1-1; no firm D call. The V end was cut by 0 bases, the J end by 9 bases, with 8 bases between. This CDR3 contains 11 residues. The germline V gene encodes CDR1 GTSNPN and CDR2 SVGIG (reference sequence). The CDR3 loop reads CAWSVGSQAFF. The DNA of the CDR3 is TGTGCCTGGAGTGTGGGCAGCCAAGCTTTCTTT.

The chain combines TRBV7-9 with TRBJ1-1; no definite D call. V was shortened by 4 bases and J by 0 bases, with 12 bases between the two germline ends. Germline lookup yields CDR1 SEHNR and CDR2 FQNEAQ (reference sequence). The CDR3 is 15 residues long. The CDR3 nucleotides read TGTGCCAGCAGCTCAAGAACCCTAATGAACACTGAAGCTTTCTTT. Protein product: CASSSRTLMNTEAFF.

The chain uses TRBV28 and TRBJ1-5, with D hard to call. Germline-derived CDR1 and CDR2 are MDHEN and SYDVKM. The CDR3 spans 12 residues. Trimming pared 5 bases from V and 5 bases from J, leaving 7 bases between. Written as DNA, the CDR3 is TGTGCCAGCAGTCCCCTCGATCAGCCCCAGCATTTT. Translation: CASSPLDQPQHF.

The J gene is TRBJ2-2, the V gene TRBV7-2; 7 nucleotides line up with TRBD1. J gave up 1 base and V 5 bases, and 4 bases lay outside the gene matches. CDR1 is SGHTA, CDR2 FQGNSA, per germline. This CDR3 spans 15 amino acids. The CDR3 coding sequence is TGTGCCAGCAGCACCACAGGGGTGAACACCGGGGAGCTGTTTTTT. Its protein is CASSTTGVNTGELFF.

The chain joins TRBV30 to TRBJ2-3; 12 positions match TRBD2. The trim removed 8 bases at V and 1 base at J, leaving 1 base unmatched. CDR3 size: 13 residues. CDR1 is GTSNPN, CDR2 SVGIG, per germline (reference sequence). The CDR3 DNA reads as TGTGCCCGACTAGCGGGAGGCACAGATACGCAGTATTTT. It yields the protein CARLAGGTDTQYF.

V usage is TRBV14 and J usage is TRBJ2-3; D uncertain. The CDR3 is made up of 14 amino acids. Germline V gene sequence: CDR1 SGHDN, CDR2 FVKESK. V lost 0 bases and J 5 bases, leaving 9 bases between the germline ends. This CDR3 reads CASSQEWAGDTQYF. CDR3 DNA sequence: TGTGCCAGCAGCCAAGAATGGGCTGGAGATACGCAGTATTTT.

This clone was observed a handful of times. The V call is TRBV25-1, the J call TRBJ1-2, with D uncertain. V was cut by 4 bases and J by 5 bases, with 8 bases left in between. Germline CDR1 MGHDK, CDR2 SYGVNS. This CDR3 is 12 amino acids long. Here the CDR3 DNA reads TGTGCCAGCAGTGTGCTCGGGTATGGCTACACCTTC. This encodes CASSVLGYGYTF.

V and J are TRBV24-1 and TRBJ2-1, with D possibly matching TRBD1 (6 bases). The CDR3 has 12 residues. CDR1 is KGHDR and CDR2 is SFDVKD in the germline V gene. Trimming pared 9 bases from V and 3 bases from J, leaving 8 bases between. CDR3 in DNA: TGTGCCACCGGGGACATCTACAATGAGCAGTTCTTC. Translating gives CATGDIYNEQFF.

The chain has TRBV6-6 and TRBJ2-7, with TRBD1 identical over 7 bases. J gave up 4 bases and V 0 bases, and 6 bases lay outside the gene matches. Germline CDR1 MNHNY, CDR2 SVGAGI (reference sequence). This CDR3 is 15 amino acids long. The CDR3 reads CASSYSRGRRYEQYF. The CDR3 DNA sequence: TGTGCCAGCAGTTACTCGAGGGGGCGCAGGTACGAGCAGTACTTC.

The chain links TRBV5-1 to TRBJ2-1; 11 bases align to TRBD2. This CDR3 region has 15 residues. Germline values: CDR1 SGHRS, CDR2 YFSETQ. Trimming cost V 4 bases and J 7 bases; bases outside gene matches: 7. The CDR3 DNA reads as TGCGCCAGCAGCCCCGTAGCGGGGGGGCTTAATGAGCAGTTCTTC. Protein sequence: CASSPVAGGLNEQFF.

The chain couples TRBV7-8 to TRBJ2-1, with TRBD2 matching 8 bases. V trimming: 0 bases; J trimming: 7 bases; junction bases outside the gene matches: 5. The CDR3 length is 15 residues. The germline V gene encodes CDR1 SGHVS and CDR2 FQNEAQ. The CDR3 loop is CASSLARGGPNEQFF. The CDR3 DNA reads as TGTGCCAGCAGCTTAGCCCGCGGGGGGCCAAATGAGCAGTTCTTC.

The rearrangement links TRBV10-3 to TRBJ2-7; weak D call: TRBD1 (6 bases). The CDR3 consists of 13 residues. V lost 8 bases, J lost 5 bases, and 16 bases lay in between. Germline V gene data show CDR1 as ENHRY and CDR2 as SYGVKD. The CDR3 nucleotides are TGTGCCATCGGTAGGGGAGAGGGGGACGAGCAGTACTTC. This translates into CAIGRGEGDEQYF.

The chain recombines TRBV19 with TRBJ1-1, with D maybe TRBD1 (5 bases). Trimming stripped 8 bases from V and 5 bases from J, with 15 bases between. Germline CDR1 and CDR2: LNHDA and SQIVND (reference sequence). CDR3 length: 13 amino acids. CDR3 sequence: CASFESGRTEAFF. In nucleotides, the CDR3 is TGTGCCAGTTTCGAGTCAGGGAGGACTGAAGCTTTCTTT.

This clone has only a few counts. The rearrangement joins TRBV10-3 to TRBJ2-5, with D tentatively TRBD1 (6 bases). Looked up from germline, CDR1 is ENHRY and CDR2 is SYGVKD. V dropped 4 bases and J dropped 3 bases, with 9 bases sitting between them. The CDR3 totals 13 residues. CDR3 sequence: CAISGTAEETQYF. CDR3 sequence (DNA): TGTGCCATCAGTGGGACAGCTGAAGAGACCCAGTACTTC.

The genes are TRBV4-3 and TRBJ2-2; D is perhaps TRBD2 (6 bases). V lost 2 bases to trimming and J lost 5 bases, with 9 bases between them. The CDR3 is made up of 14 amino acids. Germline values: CDR1 LGHNA, CDR2 YSLEER. The CDR3: CASSQLGTTGELFF. CDR3 in DNA: TGCGCCAGCAGCCAACTGGGGACTACCGGGGAGCTGTTTTTT.

The DNA for the CDR3 is TGTGCCAGCAGCGATTGGGGTAGCGGGAGTCCCGGGGAGCTGTTTTTT. Amino acids: CASSDWGSGSPGELFF. V and J are TRBV9 and TRBJ2-2, with TRBD2 matching over 9 bases. V shed 3 bases and J 6 bases; nucleotides not matched to a gene: 9. CDR1 is SGDLS, CDR2 YYNGEE, per germline. The CDR3 is made up of 16 amino acids. Full variable domain (missing parts from reference TRBV9 and TRBJ2-2): DSGVTQTPKHLITATGQRVTLRCSPRSGDLSVYWYQQSLDQGLQFLIQYYNGEERAKGNILERFSAQQFPDLHSELNLSSLELGDSALYFCASSDWGSGSPGELFFGEGSRLTVL.

The J gene is TRBJ2-3, the V gene TRBV19; unclear D gene. Trimming pared 1 base from V and 13 bases from J, leaving 9 bases between. The CDR3 runs 11 residues. Germline V lookup: CDR1 LNHDA, CDR2 SQIVND (reference sequence). The CDR3 protein is CASSIGAFKYF. The CDR3 bases are TGTGCCAGTAGTATAGGGGCATTCAAGTATTTT.

The chain has TRBV7-9 and TRBJ1-3; D possibly corresponds to TRBD1 (5 bases). This CDR3 has 16 amino acids. The germline gives CDR1 SEHNR, CDR2 FQNEAQ (reference sequence). V lost 5 bases and J 2 bases, leaving 16 bases between the germline ends. The CDR3 loop reads CASSPRGQSAGNTIYF. CDR3 DNA sequence: TGTGCCAGCAGCCCTAGGGGCCAATCAGCTGGAAACACCATATATTTT.

The chain recombines TRBV7-3 with TRBJ2-1, with D possibly TRBD1 on 5 matching bases. Germline lookup yields CDR1 SGHTA and CDR2 FQGTGA. The V and J ends lost 2 bases and 6 bases respectively, with 11 bases between them. This CDR3 region has 14 residues. The CDR3 is CASSLQGFSNEQFF. The CDR3 nucleotides are TGTGCCAGCAGCTTACAGGGTTTTAGCAATGAGCAGTTCTTC. Drawing the rest from reference TRBV7-3 and TRBJ2-1, the complete variable domain is GAGVSQTPSNKVTEKGKYVELRCDPISGHTALYWYRQSLGQGPEFLIYFQGTGAADDSGLPNDRFFAVRPEGSVSTLKIQRTERGDSAVYLCASSLQGFSNEQFFGPGTRLTVL.

The CDR3 loop is CASSSQVRSGANVLTF. CDR3 DNA: TGTGCCAGTAGTTCCCAGGTTCGCTCTGGGGCCAACGTCCTGACTTTC. The rearrangement uses TRBV19 and TRBJ2-6; D call uncertain. Per germline, CDR1 LNHDA and CDR2 SQIVND (reference sequence). The CDR3 has 16 residues. The V and J ends lost 5 bases and 0 bases respectively, with 11 bases between them.

The rearrangement uses TRBV20-1 and TRBJ1-1; D is possibly TRBD1 (5 bases). Trimming removed 3 bases at V and 3 bases at J, with 11 bases between. This CDR3 is built from 13 residues. The germline gives CDR1 DFQATT, CDR2 SNEGSKA (reference sequence). As DNA, the CDR3 is TGCAGTGCTAGTTCGGACACCTACACTGAAGCTTTCTTT. Protein sequence: CSASSDTYTEAFF.

This sequence joins TRBV18 and TRBJ2-3, with a weak D call TRBD1 (6 bases). V was cut by 0 bases and J by 1 base, with 14 bases left in between. Germline V gene data show CDR1 as KGHSH and CDR2 as LQKENI. This CDR3 has 17 amino acids. The CDR3 loop reads CASSPPHGNRGTDTQYF. The CDR3 region has the DNA TGTGCCAGCTCACCACCCCATGGTAACAGGGGCACAGATACGCAGTATTTT. The full variable domain, in which reference TRBV18 and TRBJ2-3 provide the parts outside the CDR3, is NAGVMQNPRHLVRRRGQEARLRCSPMKGHSHVYWYRQLPEEGLKFMVYLQKENIIDESGMPKERFSAEFPKEGPSILRIQQVVRGDSAAYFCASSPPHGNRGTDTQYFGPGTRLTVL.